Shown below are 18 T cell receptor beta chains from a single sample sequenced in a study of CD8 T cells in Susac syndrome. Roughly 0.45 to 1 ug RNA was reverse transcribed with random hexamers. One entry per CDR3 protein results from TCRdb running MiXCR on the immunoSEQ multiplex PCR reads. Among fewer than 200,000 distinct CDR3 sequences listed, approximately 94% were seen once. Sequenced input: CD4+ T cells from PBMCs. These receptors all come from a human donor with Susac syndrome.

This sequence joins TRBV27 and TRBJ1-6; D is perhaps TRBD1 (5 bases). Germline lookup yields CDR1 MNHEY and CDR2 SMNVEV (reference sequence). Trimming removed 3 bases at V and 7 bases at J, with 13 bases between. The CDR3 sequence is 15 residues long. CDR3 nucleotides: TGTGCCAGCAGTTTGGTCAGGGTCGTCAATTCACCCCTCCACTTT. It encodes CASSLVRVVNSPLHF.

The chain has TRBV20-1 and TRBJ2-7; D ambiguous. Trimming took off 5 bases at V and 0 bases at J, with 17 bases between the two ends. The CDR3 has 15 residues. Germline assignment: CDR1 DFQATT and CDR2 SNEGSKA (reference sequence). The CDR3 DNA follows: TGCAGTGCTCCAAACCCAGGCCCCAGCTCCTACGAGCAGTACTTC. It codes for CSAPNPGPSSYEQYF.

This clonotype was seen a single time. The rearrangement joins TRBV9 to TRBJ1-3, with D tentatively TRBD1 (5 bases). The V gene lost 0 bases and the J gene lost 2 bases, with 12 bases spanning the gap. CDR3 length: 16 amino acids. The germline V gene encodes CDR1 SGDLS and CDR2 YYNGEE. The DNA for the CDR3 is TGTGCCAGCAGCGTAGCGGCGGGGGTCACTGGAAACACCATATATTTT. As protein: CASSVAAGVTGNTIYF. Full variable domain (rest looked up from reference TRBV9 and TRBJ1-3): DSGVTQTPKHLITATGQRVTLRCSPRSGDLSVYWYQQSLDQGLQFLIQYYNGEERAKGNILERFSAQQFPDLHSELNLSSLELGDSALYFCASSVAAGVTGNTIYFGEGSWLTVV.

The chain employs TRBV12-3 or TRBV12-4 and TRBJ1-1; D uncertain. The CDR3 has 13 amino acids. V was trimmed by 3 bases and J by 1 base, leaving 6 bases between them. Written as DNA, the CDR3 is TGTGCCAGCAGTTTTGCCGCGAACACTGAAGCTTTCTTT. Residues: CASSFAANTEAFF.

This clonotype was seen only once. In DNA form, the CDR3 reads TGTGCCAGCAGCTTGAAACAGCCGAATGAAAAACTGTTTTTT. Translated, it gives CASSLKQPNEKLFF. The J gene is TRBJ1-4, the V gene TRBV5-4; D gene ambiguous. This CDR3 region has 14 residues. Germline values: CDR1 SGHNT, CDR2 YYREEE (reference sequence). With 1 base removed from V and 5 bases from J, the gap between germline ends came to 9 bases.

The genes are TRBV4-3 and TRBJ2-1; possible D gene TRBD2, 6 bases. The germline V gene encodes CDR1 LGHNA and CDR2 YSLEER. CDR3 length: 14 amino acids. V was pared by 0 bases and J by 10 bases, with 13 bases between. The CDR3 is CASSQDPGREEQFF. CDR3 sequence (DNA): TGCGCCAGCAGCCAAGATCCGGGCCGGGAGGAGCAGTTCTTC.

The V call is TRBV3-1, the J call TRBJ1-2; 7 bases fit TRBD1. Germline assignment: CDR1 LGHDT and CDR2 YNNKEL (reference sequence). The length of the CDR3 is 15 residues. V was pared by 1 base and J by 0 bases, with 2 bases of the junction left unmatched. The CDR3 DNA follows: TGTGCCAGCAGCCAAGTGGACAGGACTAACTATGGCTACACCTTC. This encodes CASSQVDRTNYGYTF.

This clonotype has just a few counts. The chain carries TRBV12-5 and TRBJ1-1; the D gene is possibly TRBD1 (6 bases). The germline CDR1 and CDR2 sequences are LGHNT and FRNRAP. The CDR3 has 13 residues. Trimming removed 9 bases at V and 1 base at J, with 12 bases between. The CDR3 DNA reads TGTGCTAGCGCAGACAGGAGGAACACTGAAGCTTTCTTT. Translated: CASADRRNTEAFF.

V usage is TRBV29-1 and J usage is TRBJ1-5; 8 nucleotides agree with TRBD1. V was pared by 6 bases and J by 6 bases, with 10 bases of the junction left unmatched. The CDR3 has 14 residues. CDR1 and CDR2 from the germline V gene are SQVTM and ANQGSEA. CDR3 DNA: TGCAGCGTATCCCAGGGACAGGAGAGTCAGCCCCAGCATTTT. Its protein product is CSVSQGQESQPQHF.

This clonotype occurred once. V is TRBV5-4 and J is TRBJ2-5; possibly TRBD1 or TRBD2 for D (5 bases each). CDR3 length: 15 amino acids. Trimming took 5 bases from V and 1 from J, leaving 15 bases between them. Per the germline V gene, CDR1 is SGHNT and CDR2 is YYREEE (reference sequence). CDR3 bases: TGTGCCAGCAGTCCTGAGGGCACAGGCCAAGAGACCCAGTACTTC. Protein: CASSPEGTGQETQYF.

The CDR3, as DNA: TGCGCCAGCAGCGAAGGGACCTCGGGCGAGCAGTACTTC. It codes for CASSEGTSGEQYF. This chain uses TRBV5-1 with TRBJ2-7; D tentatively reads TRBD1 or TRBD2 (5 bases each). With 4 bases removed from V and 6 bases from J, the gap between germline ends came to 14 bases. The CDR3 extends over 13 amino acids. Germline V gives CDR1 SGHRS, CDR2 YFSETQ.

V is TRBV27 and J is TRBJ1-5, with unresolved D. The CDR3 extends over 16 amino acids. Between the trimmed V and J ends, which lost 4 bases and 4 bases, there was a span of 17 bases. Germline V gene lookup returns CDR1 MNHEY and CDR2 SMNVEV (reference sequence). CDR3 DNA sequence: TGTGCCAGCAGTTCCTTAGGGAGCGAGTCGAATCAGCCCCAGCATTTT. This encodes CASSSLGSESNQPQHF.

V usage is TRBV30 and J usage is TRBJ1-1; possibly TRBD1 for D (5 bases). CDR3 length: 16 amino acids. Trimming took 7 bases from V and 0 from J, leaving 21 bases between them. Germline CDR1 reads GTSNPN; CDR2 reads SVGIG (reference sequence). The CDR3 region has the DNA TGTGCCTCGACGGCAGGGTCCCCAGGGCTGAACACTGAAGCTTTCTTT. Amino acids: CASTAGSPGLNTEAFF.

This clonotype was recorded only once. The CDR3 reads CASSDGPLSDHF. CDR3 coding DNA: TGTGCCAGCAGTGATGGACCTCTATCGGACCACTTT. The chain carries TRBV2 and TRBJ1-6, with D unresolved. The CDR3 has 12 residues. The V end lost 3 bases, the J end lost 18 bases, and 15 bases lay between the germline ends. Germline CDR1 SNHLY, CDR2 FYNNEI.

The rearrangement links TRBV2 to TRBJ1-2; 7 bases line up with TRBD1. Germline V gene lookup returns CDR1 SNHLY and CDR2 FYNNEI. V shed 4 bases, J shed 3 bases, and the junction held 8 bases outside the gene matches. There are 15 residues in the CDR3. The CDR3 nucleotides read TGTGCCAGCAGTGGATTGGGACAGACATACTATGGCTACACCTTC. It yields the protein CASSGLGQTYYGYTF. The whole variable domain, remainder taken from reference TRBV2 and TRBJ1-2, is EPEVTQTPSHQVTQMGQEVILRCVPISNHLYFYWYRQILGQKVEFLVSFYNNEISEKSEIFDDQFSVERPDGSNFTLKIRSTKLEDSAMYFCASSGLGQTYYGYTFGSGTRLTVV.

CDR3 residues: CSAPEDSDYGYTF. CDR3 coding DNA: TGCAGTGCTCCTGAGGACAGTGACTATGGCTACACCTTC. The chain couples TRBV20-1 to TRBJ1-2; D possibly corresponds to TRBD1 (6 bases). Trimming stripped 5 bases from V and 3 bases from J, with 13 bases between. This CDR3 comprises 13 residues. CDR1 is DFQATT and CDR2 is SNEGSKA in the germline V gene (reference sequence).

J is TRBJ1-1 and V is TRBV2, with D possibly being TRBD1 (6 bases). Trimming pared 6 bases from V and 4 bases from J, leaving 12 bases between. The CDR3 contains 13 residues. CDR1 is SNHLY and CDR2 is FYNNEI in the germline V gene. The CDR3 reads CASRAGVSTEAFF. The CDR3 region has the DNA TGTGCCAGCAGGGCAGGGGTGAGCACTGAAGCTTTCTTT.

CDR3 DNA sequence: TGTGCCAGCAGAATACGGACAGGGAACACCGGGGAGCTGTTTTTT. It codes for CASRIRTGNTGELFF. The chain uses TRBV2 and TRBJ2-2; TRBD1 aligns across 7 bases. The length of the CDR3 is 15 residues. Germline CDR1 reads SNHLY; CDR2 reads FYNNEI. The J segment lost 1 base and the V segment lost 6 bases, leaving 5 bases of the junction unmatched. The whole variable domain, remainder taken from reference TRBV2 and TRBJ2-2, is EPEVTQTPSHQVTQMGQEVILRCVPISNHLYFYWYRQILGQKVEFLVSFYNNEISEKSEIFDDQFSVERPDGSNFTLKIRSTKLEDSAMYFCASRIRTGNTGELFFGEGSRLTVL.